Shown below are 14 T cell receptor beta chains from a single sample sequenced in a study of blood T cell repertoires in COVID-19 (dated by TCRdb to 2020 to 2022). Libraries were constructed by the immunoSEQ multiplex PCR assay. TCRdb stores this immuneACCESS table with in-frame sequences only. Part of the clones is absent; in the studies checked, under half of the shortfall reflects unresolved V genes, and no reason is known for the rest. The sample contains 200,000 to 250,000 clones, around 90% of them found a single time. The ten largest make up roughly 14% of the sample. The sequencing sample was made of PBMCs or T cells enriched from blood (not recorded which). The receptor source for this set is a woman in her forties or fifties with acute COVID-19.

This clone appeared a single time. The chain recombines TRBV5-1 with TRBJ2-5, with D perhaps TRBD1 (5 bases). The CDR3 sequence is 14 residues long. CDR1 is SGHRS, CDR2 YFSETQ, per germline. Trimming pared 2 bases from V and 2 bases from J, leaving 10 bases between. The CDR3 coding sequence is TGCGCCAGCAGCTTCCAGACAGAGCAAGAGACCCAGTACTTC. Translated, it gives CASSFQTEQETQYF.

The chain employs TRBV19 and TRBJ2-1; 9 bases align to TRBD2. V was clipped by 6 bases and J by 7 bases; unmatched bases: 4. The CDR3 is made up of 13 amino acids. Germline V gives CDR1 LNHDA, CDR2 SQIVND (reference sequence). In nucleotides, the CDR3 is TGTGCCAGTAGGAGCGGGAGGATGAATGAGCAGTTCTTC. Amino acids: CASRSGRMNEQFF.

This rearrangement joins TRBV18 to TRBJ2-5, with TRBD2 as a possible D gene (6 bases). V was shortened by 6 bases and J by 3 bases, with 11 bases between the two germline ends. This CDR3 comprises 13 residues. Germline assignment: CDR1 KGHSH and CDR2 LQKENI. The CDR3 reads CASSPVAEETQYF. CDR3 nucleotide sequence: TGTGCCAGCTCCCCCGTAGCGGAAGAGACCCAGTACTTC.

The V gene is TRBV4-2, the J gene TRBJ1-1; D possibly corresponds to TRBD1 (5 bases). V shed 0 bases and J shed 13 bases, with 18 bases lying between them. The CDR3 runs 14 residues. Germline CDR1 reads LGHNA; CDR2 reads YNFKEQ. The CDR3 DNA sequence: TGTGCCAGCAGCCAAGATAGGGGCGTCCCTAGAGATTTCTTT. This gives the protein CASSQDRGVPRDFF.

V and J are TRBV19 and TRBJ1-5; the D gene is possibly TRBD1 (6 bases). The V end was cut by 3 bases, the J end by 0 bases, with 12 bases between. CDR3 length: 16 residues. CDR1 is LNHDA, CDR2 SQIVND, per germline (reference sequence). Here the CDR3 DNA reads TGTGCCAGTAGTATGGACAGATTATATAGCAATCAGCCCCAGCATTTT. It encodes CASSMDRLYSNQPQHF.

The chain has TRBV19 and TRBJ1-1, with 8 nucleotides matching TRBD1. The CDR3 loop spans 15 amino acids. The germline V gene encodes CDR1 LNHDA and CDR2 SQIVND (reference sequence). The J segment lost 4 bases and the V segment lost 7 bases, leaving 11 bases of the junction unmatched. The CDR3, as DNA: TGTGCCAGTATTAAGGCCCAGGGGGCGGCCACTGAAGCTTTCTTT. Translation gives CASIKAQGAATEAFF.

The chain carries TRBV7-3 and TRBJ2-2; 9 bases line up with TRBD1. Losses at the gene ends were 5 bases for V and 4 bases for J; bases not matched to a gene: 5. Germline V lookup: CDR1 SGHTA, CDR2 FQGTGA. The CDR3 extends over 15 amino acids. The CDR3, as DNA: TGTGCCAGCAGCAAACAGGGGGCCAGCACCGGGGAGCTGTTTTTT. It is translated as CASSKQGASTGELFF.

V usage is TRBV11-2 and J usage is TRBJ2-7; 7 bases align to TRBD2. J gave up 2 bases and V 1 base, and 5 bases lay outside the gene matches. CDR1 and CDR2 from the germline V gene are SGHAT and FQNNGV. This CDR3 region has 15 residues. CDR3 nucleotides: TGTGCCAGCAGCTTAGTCGAGGGAGGGCCCTACGAGCAGTACTTC. Amino acid sequence: CASSLVEGGPYEQYF.

The table lists this clone with a count of one. The chain recombines TRBV5-4 with TRBJ2-2, with 8 bases identical to TRBD1. Germline trimming cut 0 bases from V and 4 bases from J; bases unmatched to any gene: 2. The CDR3 sequence is 15 residues long. CDR1 is SGHNT, CDR2 YYREEE, per germline (reference sequence). For the CDR3, the DNA is TGTGCCAGCAGCTTGGGACAGGGGACCACCGGGGAGCTGTTTTTT. This translates into CASSLGQGTTGELFF.

This clone was seen once. The chain employs TRBV7-2 and TRBJ2-7; weak D call: TRBD2 (6 bases). Germline V lookup: CDR1 SGHTA, CDR2 FQGNSA. V dropped 7 bases and J dropped 4 bases, with 20 bases sitting between them. CDR3 length equals 15 residues. For the CDR3, the DNA is TGTGCCAGCACTATGGGGGGATCGAATCATTACGAGCAGTACTTC. Its protein is CASTMGGSNHYEQYF.

J is TRBJ2-5 and V is TRBV10-3, with D uncertain. Germline values: CDR1 ENHRY, CDR2 SYGVKD. This CDR3 has 13 residues. The V end was cut by 4 bases, the J end by 2 bases, with 8 bases between. The CDR3 is CAISGGQQETQYF. The CDR3 DNA reads TGTGCCATCAGTGGAGGCCAACAAGAGACCCAGTACTTC.

The CDR3: CASSSSSEISGYTF. CDR3 coding DNA: TGTGCCAGCAGCTCCTCCAGTGAAATTAGCGGCTACACCTTC. This chain joins TRBV9 and TRBJ1-2; D not resolved. Germline assignment: CDR1 SGDLS and CDR2 YYNGEE. Trimming shortened V by 4 bases and J by 8 bases, and 18 bases separated the two germline ends. The CDR3 has 14 amino acids. Drawing the rest from reference TRBV9 and TRBJ1-2, the complete variable domain is DSGVTQTPKHLITATGQRVTLRCSPRSGDLSVYWYQQSLDQGLQFLIQYYNGEERAKGNILERFSAQQFPDLHSELNLSSLELGDSALYFCASSSSSEISGYTFGSGTRLTVV.

The chain is built from TRBV19 and TRBJ1-4, with D tentatively TRBD1 (5 bases). Germline CDR1 is LNHDA and CDR2 is SQIVND (reference sequence). V was cut by 6 bases and J by 1 base, with 12 bases left in between. The CDR3 loop spans 15 amino acids. As DNA, the CDR3 is TGTGCCAGTAGGACGATCGGGGGAACTAATGAAAAACTGTTTTTT. Translation gives CASRTIGGTNEKLFF.

V is TRBV19 and J is TRBJ2-3; D is perhaps TRBD1 (6 bases). The CDR3 contains 14 residues. V dropped 6 bases and J dropped 0 bases, with 10 bases sitting between them. The V gene's germline CDR1 is LNHDA and CDR2 SQIVND (reference sequence). CDR3 in amino acids: CASSYRASTDTQYF. CDR3 DNA sequence: TGTGCCAGTAGCTACAGGGCGAGCACAGATACGCAGTATTTT.